In this sample, the clone carrying this T cell receptor (beta chain) turned up a few times. Its matching antigen is unknown. The entry originates in a study of T cells in Graves' hyperthyroidism and ophthalmopathy. Study outcomes and limitations: Most thyroid clonotypes expanded above 0.001 appeared in blood too.

RNA transcripts gave rise to amplified TCR beta CDR3 regions. First-round RT-PCR with HTBI primers amplified the TCR CDR3 region. In TCRdb, the multiplex PCR reads were re-called with MiXCR into one record per CDR3 protein. The table lists hundreds of thousands of distinct CDR3 sequences, over 12% of them singletons. Per germline, CDR1 DFQATT and CDR2 SNEGSKA (reference sequence). This CDR3 has 14 amino acids. With 3 bases removed from V and 7 bases from J, the gap between germline ends came to 16 bases. The V and J genes are TRBV20-1 and TRBJ1-5; D is unclear. The receptor was isolated from a young man with Graves' ophthalmopathy. Specimen: blood. The CDR3 sequence: CSASPAQEGQPQHF. In DNA form, the CDR3 reads TGCAGTGCTAGTCCGGCTCAGGAAGGACAGCCCCAGCATTTT.